Listed here are 32 T cell receptor beta chains from one sample, sequenced in a study of blood T cell repertoires in COVID-19. Profiling relied on immunoSEQ multiplex PCR, and the TCRdb table lists in-frame clones only, not all of them. The data hold 55,000 to 85,000 clones, with about nine tenths observed a single time. What was sequenced was peripheral blood. The receptors derive from a woman between 18 and 29 years old with acute or convalescent COVID-19.

The genes are TRBV5-1 and TRBJ2-3, with 11 nucleotides matching TRBD2. There are 17 residues in the CDR3. Germline-derived CDR1 and CDR2 are SGHRS and YFSETQ. V gave up 5 bases and J gave up 2 bases; unmatched junction bases: 10. CDR3 sequence (DNA): TGCGCCAGCAGTAAGCTAGCGGGGGGCCATGACACAGATACGCAGTATTTT. Amino acids: CASSKLAGGHDTDTQYF.

CDR3 DNA sequence: TGCAGCGTTCCCACAGGGGATGAGCAGTTCTTC. Translated: CSVPTGDEQFF. The chain joins TRBV29-1 to TRBJ2-1, with TRBD1 identical over 7 bases. The CDR3 extends over 11 amino acids. Trimming at V came to 5 bases and at J to 8 bases, leaving 3 bases not matched to a gene. Germline V CDR1 and CDR2: SQVTM, ANQGSEA.

The chain carries TRBV11-2 and TRBJ2-1; 10 positions agree with TRBD2. The CDR3 runs to 16 residues. Germline CDR1 reads SGHAT; CDR2 reads FQNNGV. V lost 0 bases and J lost 4; bases outside the gene matches: 3. CDR3 DNA sequence: TGTGCCAGCAGCTTAGAGGGACTAGCGAGGTACAATGAGCAGTTCTTC. Its translation: CASSLEGLARYNEQFF.

V and J are TRBV4-3 and TRBJ1-4, with D unresolved. The length of the CDR3 is 15 residues. Per the germline V gene, CDR1 is LGHNA and CDR2 is YSLEER. V was trimmed by 0 bases and J by 5 bases, leaving 10 bases between them. The CDR3 loop reads CASSQDLSSNEKLFF. In DNA, the CDR3 is TGCGCCAGCAGCCAAGACCTATCCTCAAATGAAAAACTGTTTTTT.

The rearrangement uses TRBV10-2 and TRBJ1-2, with 10 bases aligning to TRBD1. Trimming took 6 bases from V and 2 from J; bases not matched to a gene: 3. Per the germline V gene, CDR1 is WSHSY and CDR2 is SAAADI. The CDR3 has 14 amino acids. CDR3 in amino acids: CASRRQGANYGYTF. The CDR3 DNA reads as TGCGCCAGCAGGAGACAGGGGGCAAACTATGGCTACACCTTC.

This clone came up once. The rearrangement joins TRBV7-8 to TRBJ2-7, with unresolved D. The CDR3 is made up of 12 amino acids. Germline V gene lookup returns CDR1 SGHVS and CDR2 FQNEAQ. Trimming pared 0 bases from V and 5 bases from J, leaving 5 bases between. The CDR3 sequence is CASSLAEDEQYF. As DNA, the CDR3 is TGTGCCAGCAGCTTAGCTGAGGACGAGCAGTACTTC. Full variable domain (rest looked up from reference TRBV7-8 and TRBJ2-7): GAGVSQSPRYKVAKRGQDVALRCDPISGHVSLFWYQQALGQGPEFLTYFQNEAQLDKSGLPSDRFFAERPEGSVSTLKIQRTQQEDSAVYLCASSLAEDEQYFGPGTRLTVT.

The chain employs TRBV13 and TRBJ2-7, with TRBD2 as a possible D gene (5 bases). Trimming pared 0 bases from V and 5 bases from J, leaving 8 bases between. The CDR3 extends over 13 amino acids. CDR1 PRHDT and CDR2 FYEKMQ come from the germline V gene (reference sequence). The CDR3 loop is CASSLGLAHEQYF. The CDR3 DNA reads as TGTGCCAGCAGCTTAGGCTTAGCGCACGAGCAGTACTTC.

The rearrangement links TRBV2 to TRBJ1-2; TRBD1 matches 9 bases. The J segment lost 6 bases and the V segment lost 0 bases, leaving 11 bases of the junction unmatched. The length of the CDR3 is 17 residues. Germline V gene sequence: CDR1 SNHLY, CDR2 FYNNEI. The CDR3 region has the DNA TGTGCCAGCAGTGAAGCGCTTCAAACAGGGGGCCGGGATGGCTACACCTTC. Protein sequence: CASSEALQTGGRDGYTF.

This chain uses TRBV18 with TRBJ1-1; 10 positions agree with TRBD1. V was clipped by 4 bases and J by 6 bases; unmatched bases: 5. The CDR3 totals 14 residues. Per germline, CDR1 KGHSH and CDR2 LQKENI. CDR3 sequence (DNA): TGTGCCAGCTCACTCGACAGGGGGCCGGCTGAAGCTTTCTTT. Translated, it gives CASSLDRGPAEAFF.

The rearrangement uses TRBV7-6 and TRBJ1-1; unclear D gene. V was pared by 2 bases and J by 1 base, with 5 bases between. From germline, CDR1 is SGHVS and CDR2 FNYEAQ. This CDR3 is 13 amino acids long. CDR3 loop: CASSLSQNTEAFF. As DNA, the CDR3 is TGTGCCAGCAGCTTAAGCCAGAACACTGAAGCTTTCTTT. The whole variable domain, remainder taken from reference TRBV7-6 and TRBJ1-1, is GAGVSQSPRYKVTKRGQDVALRCDPISGHVSLYWYRQALGQGPEFLTYFNYEAQQDKSGLPNDRFSAERPEGSISTLTIQRTEQRDSAMYRCASSLSQNTEAFFGQGTRLTVV.

This chain joins TRBV20-1 and TRBJ2-1; TRBD2 aligns across 7 bases. V trimming: 6 bases; J trimming: 8 bases; junction bases outside the gene matches: 13. The CDR3 consists of 14 residues. Per the germline V gene, CDR1 is DFQATT and CDR2 is SNEGSKA (reference sequence). The CDR3 DNA is TGCAGTGCCAGTGGGGGGAGGGCCAGCGATGAGCAGTTCTTC. Residues: CSASGGRASDEQFF.

V usage is TRBV19 and J usage is TRBJ2-1, with 10 bases fitting TRBD2. Trimming cost V 5 bases and J 8 bases; bases outside gene matches: 6. CDR1 is LNHDA and CDR2 is SQIVND in the germline V gene (reference sequence). This CDR3 comprises 14 residues. This CDR3 is CASSALAGAHEQFF. In DNA form, the CDR3 reads TGTGCCAGTAGTGCCCTAGCGGGAGCTCATGAGCAGTTCTTC.

The rearrangement uses TRBV3-1 (or the pseudogene TRBV3-2) and TRBJ2-1, with 9 bases identical to TRBD1. The CDR3 has 15 amino acids. In germline, CDR1 is LGHDT, CDR2 YNNKEL (reference sequence). With 4 bases clipped from V and 8 bases from J, the junction kept 9 bases outside the gene matches. CDR3 in amino acids: CASSLGTGSRDEQFF. The DNA of the CDR3 is TGTGCCAGCAGCCTCGGGACAGGGTCGAGGGATGAGCAGTTCTTC.

This rearrangement joins TRBV6-5 to TRBJ1-1; 7 bases are shared with TRBD1. The CDR3 is made up of 13 amino acids. The V gene end was trimmed by 6 bases and the J gene end by 4 bases; junction bases not matched to a gene: 5. Germline V CDR1 and CDR2: MNHEY, SVGAGI. CDR3 loop: CASRPDRVTEAFF. DNA for the CDR3: TGTGCCAGCAGACCAGACAGGGTCACTGAAGCTTTCTTT.

This clone was detected only a few times. The CDR3 protein is CASSSPQGAGSPLHF. CDR3 in DNA: TGTGCCAGCAGTTCCCCACAGGGGGCAGGGTCACCCCTCCACTTT. The chain recombines TRBV28 with TRBJ1-6, with TRBD1 matching over 9 bases. The V and J ends lost 4 bases and 10 bases, in that order; junction bases with no gene match: 8. This CDR3 comprises 15 residues. CDR1 and CDR2 (germline): MDHEN, SYDVKM. Looking up the rest from reference TRBV28 and TRBJ1-6 gives the full variable domain: DVKVTQSSRYLVKRTGEKVFLECVQDMDHENMFWYRQDPGLGLRLIYFSYDVKMKEKGDIPEGYSVSREKKERFSLILESASTNQTSMYLCASSSPQGAGSPLHFGNGTRLTVT.

The genes are TRBV30 and TRBJ1-1; D is unresolved. Germline V lookup: CDR1 GTSNPN, CDR2 SVGIG (reference sequence). This CDR3 is 14 amino acids long. V lost 0 bases, J lost 0 bases, and 8 bases lay in between. CDR3 region: CAWSVHQLNTEAFF. Here the CDR3 DNA reads TGTGCCTGGAGTGTACATCAATTGAACACTGAAGCTTTCTTT.

The chain has TRBV2 and TRBJ2-1; perhaps TRBD2 as D (6 bases). Germline values: CDR1 SNHLY, CDR2 FYNNEI. The CDR3 loop spans 17 amino acids. Trimming took 7 bases from V and 6 from J, leaving 25 bases between them. CDR3 nucleotides: TGTGCCAGCAACCCGGAGGGGCCGGGGAGGATTTCCAATGAGCAGTTCTTC. This sequence encodes CASNPEGPGRISNEQFF. The full variable domain, with the rest looked up from reference TRBV2 and TRBJ2-1, is EPEVTQTPSHQVTQMGQEVILRCVPISNHLYFYWYRQILGQKVEFLVSFYNNEISEKSEIFDDQFSVERPDGSNFTLKIRSTKLEDSAMYFCASNPEGPGRISNEQFFGPGTRLTVL.

The chain employs TRBV27 and TRBJ1-1; 9 nucleotides match TRBD1. This CDR3 comprises 15 residues. The V and J ends lost 5 bases and 6 bases, in that order; junction bases with no gene match: 10. Germline V gene sequence: CDR1 MNHEY, CDR2 SMNVEV (reference sequence). The CDR3: CASSPLGTGRSEAFF. DNA for the CDR3: TGTGCCAGCAGTCCACTCGGGACAGGGCGGTCTGAAGCTTTCTTT.

This clone was found once. Other DNA sequences of this sample code for an identical CDR3. This chain uses TRBV5-1 with TRBJ2-1; 9 positions agree with TRBD2. The V segment lost 0 bases and the J segment 7 bases; nucleotides outside the gene matches: 8. The V gene's germline CDR1 is SGHRS and CDR2 YFSETQ. This CDR3 comprises 16 residues. CDR3 bases: TGCGCCAGCAGCTTGGTAGCTAGCGGGAATATAAATGAGCAGTTCTTC. It yields the protein CASSLVASGNINEQFF.

DNA for the CDR3: TGTGCCAGCAGTTTGGTAGCGGGAGGGCCCCATGAGCAGTTCTTC. Amino acid sequence: CASSLVAGGPHEQFF. The V gene is TRBV27, the J gene TRBJ2-1; 11 nucleotides agree with TRBD2. Trimming at V came to 3 bases and at J to 8 bases, leaving 6 bases not matched to a gene. The CDR3 is 15 amino acids. Germline lookup yields CDR1 MNHEY and CDR2 SMNVEV (reference sequence).

The chain has TRBV30 and TRBJ1-2; 9 positions agree with TRBD1. Germline CDR1 GTSNPN, CDR2 SVGIG (reference sequence). The length of the CDR3 is 12 residues. With 1 base clipped from V and 8 bases from J, the junction kept 2 bases outside the gene matches. CDR3 in amino acids: CAWSDRGQGYTF. CDR3 DNA sequence: TGTGCCTGGAGTGACAGGGGGCAAGGCTACACCTTC.

J is TRBJ1-6 and V is TRBV21-1; the listed D gene, TRBD1, was not tested against the DNA. TRBV21-1 is noted as a pseudogene. The CDR3 runs 16 residues. The CDR3 DNA sequence: TGTGCCAGCTCACCACAGGGAACATCCTATAATTCACCCCTCCACTTT. Translation: CASSPQGTSYNSPLHF.

This clone is a singleton in its sample. The chain recombines TRBV5-1 with TRBJ2-1; TRBD1 matches at 9 bases. Germline V CDR1 and CDR2: SGHRS, YFSETQ. Unmatched junction bases numbered 3, after V lost 0 bases and J lost 5 bases. The CDR3 sequence is 15 residues long. The CDR3 DNA follows: TGCGCCAGCAGCTTGGCTGGGACAGGGAACAATGAGCAGTTCTTC. This translates into CASSLAGTGNNEQFF.

This clone occurred a few times. The chain joins TRBV28 to TRBJ2-5, with TRBD1 identical over 10 bases. The germline V gene has CDR1 MDHEN and CDR2 SYDVKM. V gave up 10 bases and J gave up 3 bases; unmatched junction bases: 17. The CDR3 totals 17 residues. The CDR3 sequence: CATNSLGRGTGEETQYF. The CDR3 nucleotides read TGTGCCACCAACAGTTTGGGGCGGGGGACAGGGGAAGAGACCCAGTACTTC. Full variable domain (rest looked up from reference TRBV28 and TRBJ2-5): DVKVTQSSRYLVKRTGEKVFLECVQDMDHENMFWYRQDPGLGLRLIYFSYDVKMKEKGDIPEGYSVSREKKERFSLILESASTNQTSMYLCATNSLGRGTGEETQYFGPGTRLLVL.

This clone was detected once. In DNA, the CDR3 is TGCAGTGCTAGTCCCCGGAATCGGGGAGATCATGGCTACACCTTC. It specifies CSASPRNRGDHGYTF. The gene calls are TRBV20-1 and TRBJ1-2; D unresolved. Germline CDR1 and CDR2: DFQATT and SNEGSKA (reference sequence). This CDR3 has 15 amino acids. With 3 bases removed from V and 6 bases from J, the gap between germline ends came to 20 bases.

The genes are TRBV6-1 and TRBJ2-1; no definite D call. There are 15 residues in the CDR3. V dropped 2 bases and J dropped 5 bases, with 13 bases sitting between them. Germline CDR1 MNHNS, CDR2 SASEGT. The CDR3 protein is CASSELRRSDNEQFF. Written as DNA, the CDR3 is TGTGCCAGCAGTGAATTACGTCGCAGCGACAATGAGCAGTTCTTC.

This clone was recorded once. This is likely a read error, given that the CDR3 carries no conserved phenylalanine or tryptophan at its end. The chain recombines TRBV2 with TRBJ1-2; D perhaps matches TRBD1 (5 bases). Trimming took 6 bases from V and 0 from J, leaving 11 bases between them. From germline, CDR1 is SNHLY and CDR2 FYNNEI. CDR3 length equals 14 residues. In DNA form, the CDR3 reads TGTGCCAGCAGAGACAGCCCTGCTAACTATGGCTACACCCTC. Residues: CASRDSPANYGYTL.

The chain links TRBV18 to TRBJ1-1; 8 bases are a match to TRBD1. The germline V gene has CDR1 KGHSH and CDR2 LQKENI. The CDR3 sequence is 16 residues long. The ends lost 3 bases at V and 5 bases at J; junction bases unmatched: 11. The CDR3 spells CASSPQQQGARTEAFF. As DNA, the CDR3 is TGTGCCAGCTCACCTCAACAGCAGGGGGCAAGGACTGAAGCTTTCTTT. Filled out from reference TRBV18 and TRBJ1-1, the complete variable domain reads NAGVMQNPRHLVRRRGQEARLRCSPMKGHSHVYWYRQLPEEGLKFMVYLQKENIIDESGMPKERFSAEFPKEGPSILRIQQVVRGDSAAYFCASSPQQQGARTEAFFGQGTRLTVV.

This clone was seen a handful of times. The rearrangement uses TRBV4-1 and TRBJ2-5; TRBD2 matches at 9 bases. CDR1 is MGHRA, CDR2 YSYEKL, per germline. Germline trimming cut 0 bases from V and 1 base from J; bases unmatched to any gene: 9. The CDR3 is 18 amino acids. The CDR3 nucleotides read TGCGCCAGCAGCCAAGATGTCTCCGGAGCGGGAGGCCAAGAGACCCAGTACTTC. Protein: CASSQDVSGAGGQETQYF.

In this sample, this clone turned up once. The chain recombines TRBV18 with TRBJ2-7; TRBD1 matches at 11 bases. V lost 0 bases to trimming and J lost 6 bases; unmatched junction nucleotides: 1. Germline V gene data show CDR1 as KGHSH and CDR2 as LQKENI. The CDR3 has 14 amino acids. CDR3 residues: CASSPPGQGGEQYF. CDR3 sequence (DNA): TGTGCCAGCTCACCACCGGGACAGGGGGGCGAGCAGTACTTC.

V and J are TRBV24-1 and TRBJ2-2; D perhaps matches TRBD2 (6 bases). Trimming took off 7 bases at V and 3 bases at J, with 11 bases between the two ends. The CDR3 loop spans 14 amino acids. Germline V gene sequence: CDR1 KGHDR, CDR2 SFDVKD. The CDR3 loop reads CATSGGDHTGELFF. The CDR3, as DNA: TGTGCCACCAGCGGGGGAGACCACACCGGGGAGCTGTTTTTT.

The chain is built from TRBV25-1 and TRBJ1-4; 9 bases map to TRBD1. Germline V lookup: CDR1 MGHDK, CDR2 SYGVNS. The CDR3 runs 15 residues. J gave up 8 bases and V 5 bases, and 9 bases lay outside the gene matches. CDR3 residues: CASSSSGTGSEKLFF. CDR3 nucleotide sequence: TGTGCCAGCAGTTCGAGCGGGACAGGGAGCGAAAAACTGTTTTTT. Drawing the rest from reference TRBV25-1 and TRBJ1-4, the complete variable domain is EADIYQTPRYLVIGTGKKITLECSQTMGHDKMYWYQQDPGMELHLIHYSYGVNSTEKGDLSSESTVSRIRTEHFPLTLESARPSHTSQYLCASSSSGTGSEKLFFGSGTQLSVL.